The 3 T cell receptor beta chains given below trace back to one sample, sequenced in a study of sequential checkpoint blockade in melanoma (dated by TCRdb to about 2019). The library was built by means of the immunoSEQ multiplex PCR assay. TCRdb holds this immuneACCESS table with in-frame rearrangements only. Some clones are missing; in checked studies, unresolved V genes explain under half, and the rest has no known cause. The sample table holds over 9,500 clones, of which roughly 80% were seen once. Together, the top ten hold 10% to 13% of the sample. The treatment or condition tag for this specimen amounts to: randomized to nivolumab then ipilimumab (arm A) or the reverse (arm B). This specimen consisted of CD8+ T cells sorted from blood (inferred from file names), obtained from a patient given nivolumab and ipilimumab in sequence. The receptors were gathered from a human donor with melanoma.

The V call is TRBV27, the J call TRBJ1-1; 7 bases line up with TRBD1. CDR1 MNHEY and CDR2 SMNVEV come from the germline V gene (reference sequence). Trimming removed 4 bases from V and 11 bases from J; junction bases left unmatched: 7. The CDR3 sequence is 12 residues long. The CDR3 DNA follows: TGTGCCAGCAGTTCTCTGACAGGGAGGGCTTTCTTT. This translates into CASSSLTGRAFF.

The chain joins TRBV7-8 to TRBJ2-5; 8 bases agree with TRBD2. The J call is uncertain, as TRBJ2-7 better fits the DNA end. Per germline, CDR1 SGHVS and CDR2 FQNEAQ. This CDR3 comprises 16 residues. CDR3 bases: TGTGCCAGCAGCTTAGCAAGGACTAGCTCTTTCTACGAGCAGTACTTC. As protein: CASSLARTSSFYEQYF.

CDR3 nucleotide sequence: TGTGCCAGCAGTACTAGCTACTCCTACGAGCAGTACTTC. This codes for CASSTSYSYEQYF. This sequence joins TRBV28 and TRBJ2-7; maybe TRBD2 (6 bases). Trimming took off 5 bases at V and 0 bases at J, with 8 bases between the two ends. There are 13 residues in the CDR3. Per the germline V gene, CDR1 is MDHEN and CDR2 is SYDVKM.